This TCR beta chain was identified in a study of radiotherapy plus CTLA-4 blockade in lung cancer. Looking at the study overall: Among all patients, 18% showed objective responses, while about 31% had disease control.

Germline V lookup: CDR1 MDHEN, CDR2 SYDVKM. The length of the CDR3 is 13 residues. V was cut by 4 bases and J by 5 bases, with 11 bases left in between. Points from the study as a whole: Expansion of tumor-derived TCR clones was observed in blood after radiotherapy plus ipilimumab. Early clonal dynamics of blood T cells, together with interferon-beta, were reported as the best response predictor.

Profiling relied on immunoSEQ multiplex PCR, and the TCRdb table lists in-frame clones only, not all of them. The sample yields roughly 93,000 clones, more than 75% seen once. With respect to this clone: Its antigen remains unknown.

This sequence was found in a human donor with non-small cell lung cancer who had a partial response to radiotherapy plus ipilimumab. The starting material was peripheral blood, obtained from a patient treated with radiotherapy plus ipilimumab. The chain carries TRBV28 and TRBJ1-1; tentatively, D is TRBD1 (5 bases). Written as DNA, the CDR3 is TGTGCCAGCAGTTCATCTCAGGGAACTGAAGCTTTCTTT. It codes for CASSSSQGTEAFF.